Listed below are T cell receptor beta chains from one sample, sequenced in a study of PD-1 blockade in classical Hodgkin lymphoma. The method was immunoSEQ multiplex PCR; TCRdb's version includes in-frame clones alone and lacks a portion of them. Of about 16,000 clones listed, 83% are singletons. Sequenced material: peripheral blood mononuclear cells (PBMCs), taken before the fourth cycle of nivolumab. All receptors derive from a human donor with classical Hodgkin lymphoma. Each CDR3 is given with its conserved first and last residue.

j_call | v_call | cdr3_aa
TRBJ1-1 | TRBV7-9 | CASSSSGAPNTEAFF
TRBJ2-1 | TRBV2 | CASSVSTTSYNEQFF
TRBJ2-7 | TRBV4-3 | CASSQDAGRYEQYF
TRBJ2-2 | TRBV6-5 | CASRPQGALPGELFF
TRBJ2-2 | TRBV5-1 | CASSSLFETGELFF
TRBJ2-2 | TRBV9 | CASSSGTTTGELFF
TRBJ2-7 | TRBV27 | CASRSGPSYEQYF
TRBJ2-7 | TRBV25-1 | CASSEAGPLSEQYF
TRBJ2-5 | TRBV4-3 | CASSLGGGGQETQYF
TRBJ1-5 | TRBV7-8 | CASSFETNSNQPQHF